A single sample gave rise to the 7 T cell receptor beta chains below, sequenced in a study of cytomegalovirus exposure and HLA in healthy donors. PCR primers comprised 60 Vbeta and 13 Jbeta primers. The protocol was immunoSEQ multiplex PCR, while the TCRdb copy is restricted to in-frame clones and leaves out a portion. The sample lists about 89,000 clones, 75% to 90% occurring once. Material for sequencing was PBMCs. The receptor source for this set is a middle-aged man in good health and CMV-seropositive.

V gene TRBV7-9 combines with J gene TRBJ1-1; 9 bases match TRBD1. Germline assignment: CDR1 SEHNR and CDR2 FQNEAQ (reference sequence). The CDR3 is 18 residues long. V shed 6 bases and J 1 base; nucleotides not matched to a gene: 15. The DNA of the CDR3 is TGTGCCAGCAGTCACCATGCCGTTACAGGGGGCACGAACACTGAAGCTTTCTTT. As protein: CASSHHAVTGGTNTEAFF.

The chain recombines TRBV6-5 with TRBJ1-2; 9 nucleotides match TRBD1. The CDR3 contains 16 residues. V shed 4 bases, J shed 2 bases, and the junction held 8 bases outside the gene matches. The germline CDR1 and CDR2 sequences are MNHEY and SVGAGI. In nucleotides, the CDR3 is TGTGCCAGCAGTTCCACCGGGACAGGGAGAAACTATGGCTACACCTTC. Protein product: CASSSTGTGRNYGYTF.

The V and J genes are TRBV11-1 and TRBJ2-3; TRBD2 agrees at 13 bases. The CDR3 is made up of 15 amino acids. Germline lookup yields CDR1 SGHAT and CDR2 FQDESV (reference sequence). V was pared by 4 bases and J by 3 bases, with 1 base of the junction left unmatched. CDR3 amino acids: CASSSTSGRTDTQYF. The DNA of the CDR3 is TGTGCCAGCAGCTCGACTAGCGGGAGGACAGATACGCAGTATTTT.

This CDR3 reads CASSQMGRRVTGELFF. In DNA, the CDR3 is TGTGCCAGCTCTCAGATGGGTCGGAGGGTCACCGGGGAGCTGTTTTTT. J is TRBJ2-2 and V is TRBV21-1; the D call TRBD2 from the table was never checked on the DNA. TRBV21-1 is flagged as a pseudogene. The CDR3 consists of 16 residues.

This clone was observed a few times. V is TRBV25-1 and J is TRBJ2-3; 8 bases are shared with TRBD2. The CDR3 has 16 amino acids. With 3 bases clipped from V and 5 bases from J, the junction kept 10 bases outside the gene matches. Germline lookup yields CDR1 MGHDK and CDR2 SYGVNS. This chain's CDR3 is CASSDFAGGYIDTQYF. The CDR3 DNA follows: TGTGCCAGCAGTGATTTTGCGGGGGGTTACATAGATACGCAGTATTTT. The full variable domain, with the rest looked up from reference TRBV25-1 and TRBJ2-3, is EADIYQTPRYLVIGTGKKITLECSQTMGHDKMYWYQQDPGMELHLIHYSYGVNSTEKGDLSSESTVSRIRTEHFPLTLESARPSHTSQYLCASSDFAGGYIDTQYFGPGTRLTVL.

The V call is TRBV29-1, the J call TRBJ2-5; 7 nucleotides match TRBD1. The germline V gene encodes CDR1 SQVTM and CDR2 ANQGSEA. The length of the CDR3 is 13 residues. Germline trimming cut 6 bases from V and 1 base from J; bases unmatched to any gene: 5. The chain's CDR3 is CSVGTDLQETQYF. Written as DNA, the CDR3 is TGCAGCGTGGGGACAGACCTCCAAGAGACCCAGTACTTC.

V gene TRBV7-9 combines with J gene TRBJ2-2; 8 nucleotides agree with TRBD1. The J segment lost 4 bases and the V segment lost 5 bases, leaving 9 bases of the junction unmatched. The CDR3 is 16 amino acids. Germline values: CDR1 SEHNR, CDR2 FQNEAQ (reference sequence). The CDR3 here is CASSPTGARGTGELFF. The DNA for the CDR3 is TGTGCCAGCAGCCCGACAGGGGCCCGGGGCACCGGGGAGCTGTTTTTT.